This entry lists 27 T cell receptor beta chains sequenced from one sample in a study of regulatory T cells in long-lasting Graves disease. Time point indicated: newly diagnosed GD, antithyroid drugs for less than 3 months. Scientists built the TCR library using RNA that was extracted from PBMCs. iRepertoire HTBI primers and Arm-PCR of CDR3 regions built TCR beta libraries. TCRdb recomputed calls from the multiplex PCR reads with MiXCR, one row per CDR3 protein. The top ten hold 16% of the sample, which has 410,000 or so distinct CDR3 sequences, 14% to 15% seen once. These records were also assigned to another study, of T cells in Graves' hyperthyroidism and ophthalmopathy.

The source material was peripheral blood mononuclear cells (PBMCs), sampled at new diagnosis, from a patient treated with antithyroid drugs. These receptors originate from a woman in her twenties or thirties with Graves disease.

This clonotype was seen repeatedly, ten times or more. The chain recombines TRBV15 with TRBJ2-3; TRBD1 agrees at 10 bases. Trimming took 3 bases from V and 4 from J; bases not matched to a gene: 7. The CDR3 runs 16 residues. CDR1 LNHNV and CDR2 YYDKDF come from the germline V gene (reference sequence). The CDR3 DNA follows: TGTGCCACCAGCAGCCCCGGGACAGGGGTATCAGATACGCAGTATTTT. It encodes CATSSPGTGVSDTQYF.

In this sample, this clonotype turned up many times. The J gene is TRBJ2-1, the V gene TRBV7-8; TRBD2 aligns across 14 bases. The CDR3 consists of 15 residues. Germline V gene lookup returns CDR1 SGHVS and CDR2 FQNEAQ. Losses at the gene ends were 5 bases for V and 7 bases for J; bases not matched to a gene: 4. CDR3 sequence: CASSPGLAGANEQFF. CDR3 DNA sequence: TGTGCCAGCAGCCCGGGACTAGCGGGGGCTAATGAGCAGTTCTTC.

V is TRBV9 and J is TRBJ2-1; 11 nucleotides agree with TRBD2. Germline CDR1 SGDLS, CDR2 YYNGEE. The CDR3 length is 15 residues. Unmatched junction bases numbered 3, after V lost 3 bases and J lost 4 bases. CDR3 nucleotide sequence: TGTGCCAGCAGCGCTAGCGGGAGGTCTTACAATGAGCAGTTCTTC. As protein: CASSASGRSYNEQFF.

The chain has TRBV30 and TRBJ2-1, with D perhaps TRBD1 or TRBD2 (5 bases each). The CDR3 is 15 amino acids. Deletions cut 0 bases from V and 3 bases from J, with 12 bases between. The germline V gene has CDR1 GTSNPN and CDR2 SVGIG (reference sequence). The CDR3 nucleotides read TGTGCCTGGAGTGTACTAGGACATCGCTACAATGAGCAGTTCTTC. Encoded protein: CAWSVLGHRYNEQFF.

This chain uses TRBV25-1 with TRBJ2-2, with unresolved D. The V gene lost 5 bases and the J gene lost 7 bases, with 17 bases spanning the gap. CDR1 is MGHDK, CDR2 SYGVNS, per germline. The CDR3 covers 15 residues. The CDR3 here is CASSPSRLDHGELFF. CDR3 DNA sequence: TGTGCCAGCAGTCCTAGTCGGCTAGATCACGGGGAGCTGTTTTTT.

The chain combines TRBV7-2 with TRBJ2-1; possible D gene TRBD1, 5 bases. The germline V gene has CDR1 SGHTA and CDR2 FQGNSA. The CDR3 is 14 residues long. Trimming took 0 bases from V and 7 from J, leaving 10 bases between them. The CDR3 region is CASSLAGRINEQFF. For the CDR3, the DNA is TGTGCCAGCAGCTTAGCGGGGCGAATTAATGAGCAGTTCTTC.

This chain joins TRBV6-5 and TRBJ1-3, with a tentative D call TRBD1 (5 bases). This CDR3 contains 17 residues. Germline CDR1 and CDR2: MNHEY and SVGAGI. V was clipped by 2 bases and J by 0 bases, with 14 bases between them. The CDR3 bases are TGTGCCAGCAGTTACAGCTTACCAGGGACCTCTGGAAACACCATATATTTT. This encodes CASSYSLPGTSGNTIYF.

This clonotype was seen ten or more times. V gene TRBV5-1 combines with J gene TRBJ2-1; 13 nucleotides match TRBD2. The germline CDR1 and CDR2 sequences are SGHRS and YFSETQ. V shed 1 base and J 7 bases; nucleotides not matched to a gene: 2. This CDR3 region has 15 residues. The CDR3 coding sequence is TGCGCCAGCAGCTTGTTGGGACTAGCGGGAAATGAGCAGTTCTTC. Translating it yields CASSLLGLAGNEQFF.

This clonotype has a single count. A read error may be the cause here, since a much bigger clone is one base away. The chain recombines TRBV6-2 or TRBV6-3 with TRBJ2-1, with 13 bases matching TRBD2. The closer fit of TRBJ2-7 to the DNA end suggests the J call may be wrong. Germline V lookup: CDR1 MNHEY, CDR2 SVGEGT. The CDR3 totals 15 residues. The CDR3 loop reads CASSAGTSGNNEQYF. The CDR3 bases are TGTGCCAGCAGTGCCGGGACTAGCGGGAACAATGAGCAGTACTTC.

Regarding this clonotype: A read error may explain this, as a much larger clone is one base away. The CDR3 does not close with the conserved phenylalanine or tryptophan, likely indicating a read error. The chain combines TRBV12-3 or TRBV12-4 with TRBJ2-3; D is possibly TRBD1 or TRBD2 (6 bases each). V was clipped by 5 bases and J by 0 bases, with 18 bases between them. The length of the CDR3 is 17 residues. CDR3 loop: CASSGGPGGPSTDTQYS. The CDR3 DNA is TGTGCCAGCAGTGGGGGGCCCGGAGGGCCGAGCACAGATACGCAGTATTCT.

Concerning this clonotype itself: This may be a read error: a much more frequent sequence differs by one nucleotide. This chain connects TRBV3-1 to TRBJ2-2; perhaps TRBD2 as D (6 bases). This CDR3 has 16 residues. Looked up from germline, CDR1 is LGHDT and CDR2 is YNNKEL (reference sequence). The CDR3 reads CASSRLGTSNTGELSF. In DNA form, the CDR3 reads TGTGCCAGCAGCCGCCTGGGGACTTCGAACACCGGGGAGCTGTCTTTT.

The sample holds many counts of this clonotype. The chain has TRBV20-1 and TRBJ1-1; D perhaps matches TRBD1 (6 bases). The CDR3 is 16 residues long. The V end was cut by 0 bases, the J end by 1 base, with 15 bases between. The germline CDR1 and CDR2 sequences are DFQATT and SNEGSKA (reference sequence). The CDR3 coding sequence is TGCAGTGCTAGAGACCCGGACAGTCCGACGAACACTGAAGCTTTCTTT. Residues: CSARDPDSPTNTEAFF.

Only a few counts were recorded for this clonotype. The chain couples TRBV20-1 to TRBJ2-4, with D perhaps TRBD2 (6 bases). V lost 6 bases to trimming and J lost 7 bases, with 13 bases between them. The CDR3 totals 12 residues. Germline-derived CDR1 and CDR2 are DFQATT and SNEGSKA (reference sequence). The CDR3 DNA sequence: TGCAGTGCCTCCGGGACTTCCAACATTCAGTACTTC. The encoded protein is CSASGTSNIQYF.

This clonotype occurred many times. The CDR3 coding sequence is TGTGCCTACAGGAAACGGAACACTGAAGCTTTCTTT. This encodes CAYRKRNTEAFF. The chain links TRBV30 to TRBJ1-1; TRBD1 is a possible D gene (5 bases). Deletions cut 7 bases from V and 1 base from J, with 10 bases between. Germline V lookup: CDR1 GTSNPN, CDR2 SVGIG (reference sequence). The CDR3 loop spans 12 amino acids.

The V gene is TRBV15, the J gene TRBJ2-5; D is perhaps TRBD2 (6 bases). Germline CDR1 and CDR2: LNHNV and YYDKDF (reference sequence). The CDR3 has 13 amino acids. V was cut by 0 bases and J by 5 bases, with 7 bases left in between. The CDR3 spells CATSREGRETQYF. CDR3 in DNA: TGTGCCACCAGCAGAGAGGGGAGGGAGACCCAGTACTTC.

This chain uses TRBV13 with TRBJ1-1; D not certain. The germline V and J ends were trimmed by 5 bases and 4 bases, with 11 bases remaining between them. The CDR3 has 13 amino acids. In germline, CDR1 is PRHDT, CDR2 FYEKMQ (reference sequence). The CDR3 sequence is CASSPPQGTEAFF. For the CDR3, the DNA is TGTGCCAGCAGCCCGCCACAAGGCACTGAAGCTTTCTTT.

The chain combines TRBV7-3 with TRBJ2-1, with 11 bases lining up with TRBD2. The CDR3 contains 15 residues. Germline assignment: CDR1 SGHTA and CDR2 FQGTGA. Trimming cost V 6 bases and J 7 bases; bases outside gene matches: 8. CDR3 bases: TGTGCCAGCAGTCCACTAGCGGGAGTAAGGAATGAGCAGTTCTTC. Its translation: CASSPLAGVRNEQFF.

This clonotype has more than one count but fewer than ten. This chain connects TRBV28 to TRBJ2-7, with D hard to call. Germline V gives CDR1 MDHEN, CDR2 SYDVKM. There are 14 residues in the CDR3. V lost 0 bases to trimming and J lost 4 bases, with 10 bases between them. CDR3 nucleotide sequence: TGTGCCAGCAGTTTATGGGGTTTCTATTACGAGCAGTACTTC. Translation: CASSLWGFYYEQYF.

The chain combines TRBV7-9 with TRBJ2-7; weak D call: TRBD2 (6 bases). Trimming cost V 3 bases and J 3 bases, with 9 bases left between them. The CDR3 has 13 amino acids. Germline CDR1 reads SEHNR; CDR2 reads FQNEAQ (reference sequence). As DNA, the CDR3 is TGTGCCAGCAGCTTCGGGAGTATCTACGAGCAGTACTTC. It is translated as CASSFGSIYEQYF.

This clonotype was detected a few times. The chain is built from TRBV7-2 and TRBJ1-2; D is possibly TRBD1 (5 bases). The V and J ends lost 3 bases and 5 bases respectively, with 13 bases between them. The CDR3 runs 14 residues. CDR1 is SGHTA and CDR2 is FQGNSA in the germline V gene. In DNA, the CDR3 is TGTGCCAGCAGCTTTACGGGGACGTGGTATGGCTACACCTTC. It is translated as CASSFTGTWYGYTF.

This clonotype showed up many times. The CDR3 DNA is TGTGCCAGCAGCCACGGAGTTGGGGGGAACACCGGGGAGCTGTTTTTT. This translates into CASSHGVGGNTGELFF. The rearrangement uses TRBV6-1 and TRBJ2-2; D might be TRBD1 or TRBD2, each matching 5 bases. The V gene's germline CDR1 is MNHNS and CDR2 SASEGT. Trimming stripped 6 bases from V and 1 base from J, with 15 bases between. This CDR3 comprises 16 residues.

This clonotype was counted a few times. The chain recombines TRBV6-5 with TRBJ2-2; 12 nucleotides match TRBD2. The CDR3 has 18 residues. Per germline, CDR1 MNHEY and CDR2 SVGAGI. With 2 bases clipped from V and 1 base from J, the junction kept 5 bases outside the gene matches. The chain's CDR3 is CASSYRRTSGMNTGELFF. The CDR3 nucleotides read TGTGCCAGCAGTTACCGGCGGACTAGCGGGATGAACACCGGGGAGCTGTTTTTT.

In this sample, this clonotype turned up many times. The V and J genes are TRBV30 and TRBJ1-1; 7 nucleotides agree with TRBD1. Trimming removed 7 bases from V and 0 bases from J; junction bases left unmatched: 17. There are 17 residues in the CDR3. In germline, CDR1 is GTSNPN, CDR2 SVGIG (reference sequence). The CDR3 nucleotides are TGTGCCTCCCAGGGGGGGGGGTTAGTGGCAATGAACACTGAAGCTTTCTTT. This sequence encodes CASQGGGLVAMNTEAFF.

Concerning this clonotype: A single base is all that separates this from a far larger clone, so a read error is likely. This chain uses TRBV6-2 or TRBV6-3 with TRBJ2-1; TRBD2 agrees at 9 bases. The end of the DNA aligns better with TRBJ2-5, so the J call may be wrong. Germline CDR1 is MNHEY and CDR2 is SVGEGT. The length of the CDR3 is 15 residues. The CDR3 nucleotides are TGTGCCAGCAGTTACTCGGGACTAGCTGAACAGACCCAGTACTTC. It encodes CASSYSGLAEQTQYF.

This clonotype was counted at least ten times. The chain links TRBV30 to TRBJ1-1; 7 bases line up with TRBD1. In germline, CDR1 is GTSNPN, CDR2 SVGIG (reference sequence). The trim removed 4 bases at V and 1 base at J, leaving 12 bases unmatched. CDR3 length equals 16 residues. CDR3 coding DNA: TGTGCCTGGACCAGAAGCGGCCGGACAGGGAACACTGAAGCTTTCTTT. Its protein product is CAWTRSGRTGNTEAFF.

This clonotype was recorded at least ten times. The J gene is TRBJ1-1, the V gene TRBV12-3 or TRBV12-4; the D is unclear. The CDR3 is made up of 12 amino acids. V lost 6 bases to trimming and J lost 1 base, with 6 bases between them. The CDR3 protein is CASRPRNTEAFF. The CDR3 nucleotides read TGTGCCAGCAGACCGCGGAACACTGAAGCTTTCTTT.

For this clonotype: At one end, the junction sequence differs from germline, possibly due to a read error. The genes are TRBV7-3 and TRBJ2-5; 8 bases line up with TRBD1. Germline CDR1 and CDR2: SGHTA and FQGTGA. This CDR3 region has 14 residues. Here the CDR3 reads CASSLTGDGETQYF. CDR3 nucleotides: TGTGCCAGCAGCTTGACAGGGGATGGAGAGACCCAGTATTTC. Looking up the rest from reference TRBV7-3 and TRBJ2-5 gives the full variable domain: GAGVSQTPSNKVTEKGKYVELRCDPISGHTALYWYRQSLGQGPEFLIYFQGTGAADDSGLPNDRFFAVRPEGSVSTLKIQRTERGDSAVYLCASSLTGDGETQYFGPGTRLLVL.